Listed below are T cell receptor beta chains from one sample, sequenced in a study of regulatory T cells in long-lasting Graves disease. MiXCR, applied by TCRdb to the multiplex PCR reads, yields one record per CDR3 protein. Found here are about 400,000 distinct CDR3 sequences, about 15% of them singletons; the top ten hold roughly 7.7%. The sample also formed part of further work on T cells in Graves' hyperthyroidism and ophthalmopathy.

The specimen was peripheral blood mononuclear cells (PBMCs), collected at new diagnosis, from a patient treated with antithyroid drugs. Receptors were obtained from a woman in her forties with Graves disease. Each CDR3 is given with its conserved first and last residue. The D gene is left open where the match is weak. The size entry is marked missing in some rows and otherwise reads once, few, many or a size class.

CDR3nt,CDR3aa,j_gene,abundance,v_gene,d_gene
TGCAGTGCCGGCCCCACCTGGACTGTCTCCTACAATGAGCAGTTCTTC,CSAGPTWTVSYNEQFF,TRBJ2-1,many,TRBV20-1,NA
TGTGCCAGCAGCGTAGCGGGGGGACAGGGAATCAATCAGCCCCAGCATTTT,CASSVAGGQGINQPQHF,TRBJ1-5,many,TRBV9,TRBD1
TGTGCCAGCAGTCCCCGGGCGGTTATAGCTTTCTTT,CASSPRAVIAFF,TRBJ1-1,few,TRBV28,NA
TGTGCCAGCAGCGGAGGACTAGCGGGAGGTATCGGGGAGCTGTTTTTT,CASSGGLAGGIGELFF,TRBJ2-2,NA,TRBV7-9,TRBD2
TGTGCCAGCTCACAATCTAGCGGGAGCTACAATGAGCAGTTCTTC,CASSQSSGSYNEQFF,TRBJ2-1,NA,TRBV18,TRBD2
TGTGCCACATCCCCACACGGTGAGCAGTTCTTC,CATSPHGEQFF,TRBJ2-1,few,TRBV12-3/TRBV12-4,NA
TGCGCCAGCAGCCAAGGCCAGGGGGGGGGTGAGCAGTTCTTC,CASSQGQGGGEQFF,TRBJ2-1,NA,TRBV4-1,NA
TGTGCCACCAGCAGAGATCGTGGCGGGGAGACCCAGTACTTC,CATSRDRGGETQYF,TRBJ2-5,many,TRBV15,NA
TGTGCCAGCAGCCCTCGGGTAGGGACTGAAGCTTTCTTT,CASSPRVGTEAFF,TRBJ1-1,many,TRBV7-3,NA
TGCAGTGCTAGAGATGGTAGCGGCCAAGAGACCCAGTACTTC,CSARDGSGQETQYF,TRBJ2-5,many,TRBV20-1,NA
TGTGCCAGCAGCTTAGGCCTCTCTGGAAACACCATATATTTT,CASSLGLSGNTIYF,TRBJ1-3,many,TRBV28,NA
TGTGCCAGCAGCTTGGAGGCAGGGTCCAATCAGCCCCAGCATTTT,CASSLEAGSNQPQHF,TRBJ1-5,many,TRBV5-5,NA
TGTGCCACCAGTGATTCAGGGTCCTACGAGCAGTACTTC,CATSDSGSYEQYF,TRBJ2-7,many,TRBV24-1,NA
TGTGCCAGCTCACCGGACATACGCACAGATACGCAGTATTTT,CASSPDIRTDTQYF,TRBJ2-3,many,TRBV18,NA
TGTGCCAGCAGCCCCGGGAGCCTGTTTGGGGAGCTGTTTTTT,CASSPGSLFGELFF,TRBJ2-2,many,TRBV12-3/TRBV12-4,NA
TGTGCCAGCAGTTCCCCGGACAGCAATCAGCCCCAGCATTTT,CASSSPDSNQPQHF,TRBJ1-5,NA,TRBV28,NA
TGTGCCAGCAGCTTAGCGTTTTTGACAGCTCGGCATGGCTACACCTTC,CASSLAFLTARHGYTF,TRBJ1-2,few,TRBV7-8,NA
TGTGCCAGCAGTTACCAAGCCACCATGAACACTGAAGCTTTCTTT,CASSYQATMNTEAFF,TRBJ1-1,few,TRBV6-2/TRBV6-3,NA
TGTGCCAGCGGTTTCCTTGGGAGGGGCTACACCTTC,CASGFLGRGYTF,TRBJ1-2,many,TRBV28,NA
TGTGCCAGCAGTGTATCCAGAGCCAAAAACATTCAGTACTTC,CASSVSRAKNIQYF,TRBJ2-4,NA,TRBV12-3/TRBV12-4,NA
TGTGCCAGCAGCTCAGCCCGACAGGGGTCGGAAGCTAACTATGGCTACACCTTC,CASSSARQGSEANYGYTF,TRBJ1-2,many,TRBV7-9,TRBD1
TGTGCCTGGAAACCAGGGACAGGTTTCACCGGGGAGCTGTTTTTT,CAWKPGTGFTGELFF,TRBJ2-2,many,TRBV30,TRBD1
TGTGCCAGCAGCGTTGCACGTAATTCACCCCTCCACTTT,CASSVARNSPLHF,TRBJ1-6,many,TRBV9,NA
TGTGCCAGCAGTTTTGGAGATCTGGCTGAAGCTTTCTTT,CASSFGDLAEAFF,TRBJ1-1,many,TRBV28,NA
TGTGCCAGCAGCCAGGGAATAAACTATGGCTACACCTTC,CASSQGINYGYTF,TRBJ1-2,many,TRBV3-1,NA
TGCAGTGCGGGGGACTATCGAACCCAAGAGACCCAGTACTTC,CSAGDYRTQETQYF,TRBJ2-5,NA,TRBV20-1,TRBD2
TGTGCCAGCAGTGAAGAAGGGGGCACCTTCTCTGGAAACACCATATATTTT,CASSEEGGTFSGNTIYF,TRBJ1-3,few,TRBV2,TRBD1
TGTGCCAGTAGTATTCCAGGGGGCAATTATTATGGCTACACCTTC,CASSIPGGNYYGYTF,TRBJ1-2,many,TRBV19,TRBD1
TGTGCCAGCAGTTTGAGGGACACCATATATTTT,CASSLRDTIYF,TRBJ1-3,few,TRBV28,NA
TGTGCCAGTGCCCGAGGAGCGGGACCCCACAATGAGCAGTTCTTC,CASARGAGPHNEQFF,TRBJ2-1,few,TRBV19,TRBD2
TGTGCCAGCAGATCCGGGCCTTATGAGCAGTTCTTC,CASRSGPYEQFF,TRBJ2-1,few,TRBV7-9,NA
TGTGCCAGCAGTTTTGTCCCAGGTCAAGAGACCCAGTACTTC,CASSFVPGQETQYF,TRBJ2-5,many,TRBV12-3/TRBV12-4,NA
TGTGCCAGTAGTATGGGGCCAGTCAACACAGATACGCAGTATTTT,CASSMGPVNTDTQYF,TRBJ2-3,NA,TRBV19,NA
TGTGCCAGCTCGGACCGGGACAGAGAGACCCAGTACTTC,CASSDRDRETQYF,TRBJ2-5,many,TRBV18,TRBD1
TGTGCCAGCAGCTTACTAGCGGACTACGAGCAGTACTTC,CASSLLADYEQYF,TRBJ2-7,NA,TRBV7-9,TRBD2
TGTGCCAGTAGTTCAGGGGGGGACTCCTACGAGCAGTACTTC,CASSSGGDSYEQYF,TRBJ2-7,NA,TRBV19,NA
TGTGCCACCAGCAAGCTTGGGTACTTCGAGACGGGGGAGCAGTACTTC,CATSKLGYFETGEQYF,TRBJ2-7,many,TRBV15,NA
TGCAGCGTTGTTGGCGGAGACAGCCAAGAGACCCAGTACTTC,CSVVGGDSQETQYF,TRBJ2-5,many,TRBV29-1,NA
TGTGCCAGCGGGGTAGCGATCTACGAGCAGTACTTC,CASGVAIYEQYF,TRBJ2-7,many,TRBV14,NA
TGTGCCATCAGTGAGCTGTGGGGCGGAGCCTACGAGCAGTACTTC,CAISELWGGAYEQYF,TRBJ2-7,many,TRBV10-3,NA
TGTGCCAGCAGCCCCTACAGGGGGCGGGGCGGGGAGCTGTTTTTT,CASSPYRGRGGELFF,TRBJ2-2,NA,TRBV9,TRBD1
TGTGCCATCAATTCGGGACAGCCACCTAGCACAGATACGCAGTATTTT,CAINSGQPPSTDTQYF,TRBJ2-3,few,TRBV10-3,TRBD1
TGTGCCAGCACCCCCGGACTAGCGGGAGATGGAGCTAGCACAGATACGCAGTATTTT,CASTPGLAGDGASTDTQYF,TRBJ2-3,many,TRBV6-1,TRBD2
TGTGCCAGCAGCCCAACCCGAGGGACCGGGGAGCTGTTTTTT,CASSPTRGTGELFF,TRBJ2-2,many,TRBV11-3,NA
TGTGCCAGCCAACAGGGGGCAAGGACCGGGGAGCTGTTTTTT,CASQQGARTGELFF,TRBJ2-2,NA,TRBV7-3,TRBD1
TGCAGTGCTAGAAGCGGGGTCGGGGACACCTTCGAACAGTACTTC,CSARSGVGDTFEQYF,TRBJ2-7,NA,TRBV20-1,NA
TGTGCCAGCTCACCACCAGGGCTAGCGGGAGCAGGACGCACCGGGGAGCTGTTTTTT,CASSPPGLAGAGRTGELFF,TRBJ2-2,NA,TRBV18,TRBD2
TGTGCCAGCAGTTACGGGCAGGCAATTTCACCCCTCCACTTT,CASSYGQAISPLHF,TRBJ1-6,NA,TRBV6-2/TRBV6-3,NA
TGTGCCAGCAGCCTCGACAGGGGCTATCAGCCCCAGCATTTT,CASSLDRGYQPQHF,TRBJ1-5,many,TRBV28,TRBD1
TGTGCCAGCAGTGAAGCGCGGGTCTCCCCAGCCAGGAACACCATATATTTT,CASSEARVSPARNTIYF,TRBJ1-3,few,TRBV6-1,NA
TGTGCCAGTAGTATAGCGCGGAGCTCTGGAAACACCATATATTTT,CASSIARSSGNTIYF,TRBJ1-3,few,TRBV19,NA
TGTGCCAGCAGCTTGGTGTGGTCAGATTCACCCCTCCACTTT,CASSLVWSDSPLHF,TRBJ1-6,NA,TRBV5-5,NA
TGTGCCAGCAGTTTATCGATAGGATCCACTGAAGCTTTCTTT,CASSLSIGSTEAFF,TRBJ1-1,many,TRBV27,NA
TGTGCCATCCGCGTGGGGGCAGGGGAGGTTCACGAGCAGTACTTC,CAIRVGAGEVHEQYF,TRBJ2-7,many,TRBV10-3,NA
TGTGCCACAACACGGGGTTCAGTTAATTCACCCCTCCACTTT,CATTRGSVNSPLHF,TRBJ1-6,few,TRBV6-2/TRBV6-3,NA
TGTGCCAGCAGCCAAACTCAGGGTTATCAGCCCCAGCATTTT,CASSQTQGYQPQHF,TRBJ1-5,few,TRBV3-1,NA